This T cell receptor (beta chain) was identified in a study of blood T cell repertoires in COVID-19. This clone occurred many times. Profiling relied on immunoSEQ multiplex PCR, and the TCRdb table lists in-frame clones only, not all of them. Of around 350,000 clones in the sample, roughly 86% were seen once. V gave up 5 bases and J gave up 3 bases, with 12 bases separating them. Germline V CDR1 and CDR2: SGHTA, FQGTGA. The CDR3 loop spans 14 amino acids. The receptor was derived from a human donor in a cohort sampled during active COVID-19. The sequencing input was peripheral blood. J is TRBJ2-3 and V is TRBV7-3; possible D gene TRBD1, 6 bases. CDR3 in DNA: TGTGCCAGCAGCCCCGGACAGCAAACAGATACGCAGTATTTT. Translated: CASSPGQQTDTQYF.